One sample yielded the 20 T cell receptor beta chains listed below, sequenced in a study of identical twins (dated by TCRdb to the mid-2010s). Libraries were prepared through 5' RACE. For sequencing, an Illumina HiSeq 2000 was employed. TCRdb's own reprocessing of the public reads used fastp at Q25 and MiXCR and kept productive beta chains. Each record represents a unique CDR3 protein, reported with the most common genes and DNA among its rows. The sample table lists around 240,000 distinct CDR3 sequences, 10% to 13% of them with a count of one. Roughly 10% of the sample is held by the ten biggest clonotypes. The specimen sequenced was memory T cells sorted from blood. The intended sense of this specimen's cell subset or site label: CD45RO+ enriched T cells. Receptor source: a man in his fifties or sixties in good health.

V and J are TRBV20-1 and TRBJ2-5, with D unresolved. V was cut by 5 bases and J by 2 bases, with 12 bases left in between. CDR1 and CDR2 from the germline V gene are DFQATT and SNEGSKA (reference sequence). The CDR3 totals 13 residues. The CDR3 DNA reads as TGCAGTGCTCAGCGTGGCAGACAAGAGACCCAGTACTTC. Translating gives CSAQRGRQETQYF.

The V and J genes are TRBV14 and TRBJ2-4; D gene ambiguous. In germline, CDR1 is SGHDN, CDR2 FVKESK. CDR3 length equals 11 residues. V lost 3 bases, J lost 5 bases, and 2 bases lay in between. As DNA, the CDR3 is TGTGCCAGCAGCCACGAAAACATTCAGTACTTC. Translated, it gives CASSHENIQYF.

This rearrangement joins TRBV18 to TRBJ2-1; 11 bases fit TRBD2. Trimming cost V 1 base and J 5 bases; bases outside gene matches: 7. The germline CDR1 and CDR2 sequences are KGHSH and LQKENI. The CDR3 is 17 residues long. The CDR3, as DNA: TGTGCCAGCTCACCACGCCCTAGCGGGGGGTCGGACAATGAGCAGTTCTTC. Translation: CASSPRPSGGSDNEQFF.

The chain combines TRBV20-1 with TRBJ2-1; weak D call: TRBD2 (5 bases). The CDR3 covers 17 residues. Trimming cost V 0 bases and J 7 bases, with 22 bases left between them. Germline CDR1 reads DFQATT; CDR2 reads SNEGSKA (reference sequence). CDR3 DNA sequence: TGCAGTGCTAGAGATCTCCTAACTAGTCGCGGCTGGAATGAGCAGTTCTTC. Protein product: CSARDLLTSRGWNEQFF.

This clonotype was recorded many times. The chain recombines TRBV7-2 with TRBJ1-5; 9 nucleotides line up with TRBD1. Germline V CDR1 and CDR2: SGHTA, FQGNSA. The CDR3 spans 15 residues. J gave up 3 bases and V 5 bases, and 5 bases lay outside the gene matches. CDR3 loop: CASSLGQGPNQPQHF. Written as DNA, the CDR3 is TGTGCCAGCAGCCTGGGACAGGGTCCCAATCAGCCCCAGCATTTT.

This clonotype was seen only a few times. The chain employs TRBV5-1 and TRBJ2-5; D is possibly TRBD1 (5 bases). This CDR3 is built from 15 residues. The V gene's germline CDR1 is SGHRS and CDR2 YFSETQ. V lost 0 bases and J 1 base, leaving 10 bases between the germline ends. The CDR3 is CASSLGWGSQETQYF. CDR3 sequence (DNA): TGCGCCAGCAGCTTGGGGTGGGGCAGCCAAGAGACCCAGTACTTC. The variable domain in full, with the rest retrieved from reference TRBV5-1 and TRBJ2-5, is KAGVTQTPRYLIKTRGQQVTLSCSPISGHRSVSWYQQTPGQGLQFLFEYFSETQRNKGNFPGRFSGRQFSNSRSEMNVSTLELGDSALYLCASSLGWGSQETQYFGPGTRLLVL.

The chain couples TRBV12-3 or TRBV12-4 to TRBJ2-6; D remains unclear. V was trimmed by 8 bases and J by 1 base, leaving 18 bases between them. The CDR3 runs to 17 residues. DNA of the CDR3: TGTGCCAGCTCTAAGGCAGGTCTTAGGTCTGGGGCCAACGTCCTGACTTTC. Translation: CASSKAGLRSGANVLTF.

This clonotype is deemed medium-sized (0.01 to 0.1%). This rearrangement joins TRBV20-1 to TRBJ1-1, with 7 bases aligning to TRBD1. V shed 6 bases and J 0 bases; nucleotides not matched to a gene: 10. Germline V gives CDR1 DFQATT, CDR2 SNEGSKA (reference sequence). There are 15 residues in the CDR3. The CDR3 loop reads CSAPSEGALNTEAFF. CDR3 bases: TGCAGTGCGCCGAGTGAGGGGGCCTTGAACACTGAAGCTTTCTTT.

The chain uses TRBV2 and TRBJ2-1; D is unresolved. Per the germline V gene, CDR1 is SNHLY and CDR2 is FYNNEI. Deletions cut 8 bases from V and 7 bases from J, with 12 bases between. The CDR3 covers 12 residues. The CDR3 is CASHEEGNEQFF. CDR3 nucleotide sequence: TGTGCCAGCCATGAGGAAGGAAATGAGCAGTTCTTC. The whole variable domain, filled in from reference TRBV2 and TRBJ2-1, reads EPEVTQTPSHQVTQMGQEVILRCVPISNHLYFYWYRQILGQKVEFLVSFYNNEISEKSEIFDDQFSVERPDGSNFTLKIRSTKLEDSAMYFCASHEEGNEQFFGPGTRLTVL.

This clonotype was observed at least ten times. The DNA is left out, because the CDR3 cannot be placed on it with certainty; the CDR3 is given as TCRdb lists it. The chain is built from TRBV30 and TRBJ1-1; the table's TRBD1 call for D was not verified on the DNA. The CDR3 contains 14 residues when both ends are counted. Germline loops: CDR1 GTSNPN, CDR2 SVGIG (reference sequence). CDR3 protein: CAWSVGQGAEYDFF.

The V gene is TRBV24-1, the J gene TRBJ1-2; 7 nucleotides agree with TRBD1. Trimming cost V 3 bases and J 4 bases; bases outside gene matches: 4. Germline loops: CDR1 KGHDR, CDR2 SFDVKD. This CDR3 contains 14 residues. As DNA, the CDR3 is TGTGCCACCAGTGATCAGGGGACAGTCTATGGCTACACCTTC. Residues: CATSDQGTVYGYTF.

The chain's CDR3 is CASSLDLWGYTF. As DNA, the CDR3 is TGCGCCAGCAGCTTGGATTTGTGGGGCTACACCTTC. The chain carries TRBV5-1 and TRBJ1-2, with D unresolved. Trimming took 0 bases from V and 8 from J, leaving 8 bases between them. Per germline, CDR1 SGHRS and CDR2 YFSETQ. The CDR3 runs to 12 residues.

This clonotype was counted between two and nine times. The chain recombines TRBV4-1 with TRBJ2-1; 8 bases are a match to TRBD2. V shed 1 base and J 8 bases; nucleotides not matched to a gene: 7. The length of the CDR3 is 15 residues. Germline loops: CDR1 MGHRA, CDR2 YSYEKL. The CDR3 is CASSQVGAGADEQFF. The CDR3 DNA follows: TGCGCCAGCAGCCAAGTCGGAGCGGGAGCCGATGAGCAGTTCTTC.

Only one count was recorded for this clonotype. A much larger clonotype is one base distant, so this may be a read error. The rearrangement uses TRBV4-2 and TRBJ2-3, with no clear D. The length of the CDR3 is 16 residues. Trimming removed 0 bases from V and 6 bases from J, with 16 bases in between. CDR1 is LGHNA, CDR2 YNFKEQ, per germline. In nucleotides, the CDR3 is TGTGCCAGCAGCCAAGATAATGGTGGGGTCTCGGATACGCAGTATTTT. Protein sequence: CASSQDNGGVSDTQYF.

This clonotype was found many times. The genes are TRBV30 and TRBJ2-1; D may be TRBD2 (6 bases). Germline assignment: CDR1 GTSNPN and CDR2 SVGIG (reference sequence). Trimming cost V 5 bases and J 5 bases, with 13 bases left between them. The CDR3 extends over 13 amino acids. The CDR3 nucleotides are TGTGCCTGGCTGAGCGGGTGGGACAATGAGCAGTTCTTC. Translation: CAWLSGWDNEQFF. Full variable domain (outside the CDR3, taken from reference TRBV30 and TRBJ2-1): SQTIHQWPATLVQPVGSPLSLECTVEGTSNPNLYWYRQAAGRGLQLLFYSVGIGQISSEVPQNLSASRPQDRQFILSSKKLLLSDSGFYLCAWLSGWDNEQFFGPGTRLTVL.

Concerning this clonotype itself: Since a much larger clone is just one base distant, this may be a read error. V usage is TRBV6-1 and J usage is TRBJ1-3; D unclear. The CDR3 is made up of 16 amino acids. From germline, CDR1 is MNHNS and CDR2 SASEGT. CDR3 bases: TGTGCCAGCAGTGAGGGCAGCATCGCCTCTGGAAACCCCATATATTTT. Its translation: CASSEGSIASGNPIYF.

This clonotype has just a few counts. The rearrangement links TRBV6-1 to TRBJ2-2; maybe TRBD1 (5 bases). CDR1 MNHNS and CDR2 SASEGT come from the germline V gene. Trimming left V 6 bases short and J 5 bases short, with 13 bases between. The CDR3 runs 14 residues. The CDR3 reads CASRVRVKTGELFF. The CDR3, as DNA: TGTGCCAGCAGGGTCAGGGTTAAGACCGGGGAGCTGTTTTTT.

This clonotype was counted a few times. The CDR3 sequence: CASSQDWSVEGRTEAFF. The CDR3 coding sequence is TGTGCCAGCAGCCAAGATTGGTCAGTCGAGGGTCGGACTGAAGCTTTCTTT. This chain links TRBV14 with TRBJ1-1; no reliable D call. The CDR3 spans 17 residues. Germline-derived CDR1 and CDR2 are SGHDN and FVKESK. V lost 0 bases, J lost 5 bases, and 19 bases lay in between.

In its sample, this clonotype was seen many times. The chain couples TRBV28 to TRBJ1-5; 9 nucleotides agree with TRBD1. Losses at the gene ends were 1 base for V and 6 bases for J; bases not matched to a gene: 4. This CDR3 contains 15 residues. Germline CDR1 and CDR2: MDHEN and SYDVKM. CDR3 in DNA: TGTGCCAGCAGTTTATTGGGACAGGGATTTCAGCCCCAGCATTTT. It yields the protein CASSLLGQGFQPQHF.

This clonotype was observed a few times. The rearrangement uses TRBV10-3 and TRBJ2-7, with D possibly TRBD1 on 5 matching bases. This CDR3 has 14 amino acids. Germline V lookup: CDR1 ENHRY, CDR2 SYGVKD. V was clipped by 1 base and J by 1 base, with 8 bases between them. CDR3 amino acids: CAISEWGPSYEQYF. CDR3 bases: TGTGCCATCAGTGAGTGGGGCCCTTCCTACGAGCAGTACTTC.